Listed here is a single T cell receptor (beta chain). Its antigen is still unknown. Post-sort purity exceeded 95% for all sorted populations. These data originate in a study of beta chain features in type 1 diabetes. The overall study: The samples had more than 95 million sorted cells examined in all.

The CDR3 length is 17 residues. Germline-derived CDR1 and CDR2 are KGHSH and LQKENI. Trimming removed 2 bases at V and 0 bases at J, with 13 bases between. Points from the study as a whole: All four CD4+ subsets from Type 1 diabetes patients carried moderately but significantly shorter TCRB CDR3s. PCR could preferentially amplify shorter templates, alike in patients and controls.

As every portion of the isolated RNA was reverse transcribed, the sequencing read expressed TCRB transcripts. Here immunoSEQ multiplex PCR was the method, and the copy in TCRdb shows in-frame clones only, minus some. The sample lists 130,000 to 150,000 clones, about 44% occurring once. The receptor was isolated from a man in his late teens or twenties in good health. Source material: Tregs from blood. This chain uses TRBV18 with TRBJ2-2; D is possibly TRBD1 (6 bases). The CDR3 loop reads CASSPNRRTANTGELFF. Written as DNA, the CDR3 is TGTGCCAGCTCACCAAACAGACGGACAGCGAACACCGGGGAGCTGTTTTTT.